This T cell receptor beta chain was profiled in a study of Ad26.COV2.S vaccination and SARS-CoV-2 variants. Points from the study as a whole: Post-vaccination breadth of spike-specific CD8+ and CD4+ T cell responses was reportedly substantial. There was a possibility that the TCR breadth and depth analyses underestimated total T cell responses.

V gave up 5 bases and J gave up 0 bases; unmatched junction bases: 6. CDR3 size: 15 residues. The germline V gene encodes CDR1 MDHEN and CDR2 SYDVKM. Treatment meaning: 15 to 20 received Ad26.COV2.S at low or high dose, single or two shots; roughly five received placebo; per-sample allocation not given. The investigators took samples on day 63 after the first vaccine or placebo injection. An Ad26 vector carrying the Wuhan-strain SARS-CoV-2 spike served as the vaccine. TCRdb's copy holds only in-frame clones and misses some; the assay was immunoSEQ multiplex PCR. The sample lists roughly 320,000 clones, approximately 80% occurring once. Concerning this clone itself: The antigen is not known.

The sequence was obtained from a person aged 18-60 years who received the Ad26.COV2.S COVID-19 vaccine or a placebo. This material consisted of peripheral blood, taken in a trial of Ad26.COV2.S vaccine versus placebo. The rearrangement joins TRBV28 to TRBJ2-7, with 8 nucleotides matching TRBD1. CDR3 amino acids: CASSPAGTGSYEQYF. As DNA, the CDR3 is TGTGCCAGCAGTCCGGCCGGGACAGGCTCCTACGAGCAGTACTTC. The full variable domain, completed using reference TRBV28 and TRBJ2-7, is DVKVTQSSRYLVKRTGEKVFLECVQDMDHENMFWYRQDPGLGLRLIYFSYDVKMKEKGDIPEGYSVSREKKERFSLILESASTNQTSMYLCASSPAGTGSYEQYFGPGTRLTVT.